The 8 T cell receptor beta chains below were found in one sample sequenced in a study of shared T cell receptors in the human thymus. Clones were sequenced by immunoSEQ multiplex PCR, and TCRdb holds only the in-frame ones, with some missing. Seen here are hundreds of thousands of clones, about 87% observed once, and the top ten hold 0.0094%. A further study also used this sample, focusing on human thymus T cells.

Sequencing used thymocytes. These receptors all come from a boy under two years old with a congenital heart defect.

Here the CDR3 reads CASSGRSGAANSPLHF. For the CDR3, the DNA is TGTGCCAGCAGTGGTAGGAGCGGGGCAGCTAATTCACCCCTCCACTTT. This rearrangement joins TRBV2 to TRBJ1-6; D perhaps matches TRBD1 (5 bases). The V end lost 4 bases, the J end lost 6 bases, and 16 bases lay between the germline ends. The length of the CDR3 is 16 residues. CDR1 SNHLY and CDR2 FYNNEI come from the germline V gene.

The chain carries TRBV28 and TRBJ2-1, with TRBD2 matching 8 bases. The CDR3 has 18 residues. Germline CDR1 is MDHEN and CDR2 is SYDVKM. Unmatched junction bases numbered 21, after V lost 6 bases and J lost 8 bases. CDR3 sequence (DNA): TGTGCCAGCAGCCAGACCCCCGTCGTAAAGCGGGAGTTGGATGAGCAGTTCTTC. Its protein is CASSQTPVVKRELDEQFF.

The sample holds a few counts of this clone. Other DNA sequences of this sample code for an identical CDR3. The chain joins TRBV5-1 to TRBJ2-3; D may be TRBD1 (5 bases). CDR1 is SGHRS, CDR2 YFSETQ, per germline. The length of the CDR3 is 14 residues. The V end was cut by 4 bases, the J end by 1 base, with 10 bases between. CDR3 in DNA: TGCGCCAGCAGCCCCGACAGCGGCACAGATACGCAGTATTTT. Its protein is CASSPDSGTDTQYF.

The V gene is TRBV4-3, the J gene TRBJ2-7; 10 bases fit TRBD2. Germline V lookup: CDR1 LGHNA, CDR2 YSLEER. The CDR3 sequence is 16 residues long. After removal of 0 bases from V and 0 bases from J, the junction contained 2 bases not matched to a gene. The CDR3 bases are TGCGCCAGCAGCCAAGACCTAGCGGGGGTCTCCTACGAGCAGTACTTC. This translates into CASSQDLAGVSYEQYF.

A single count supports this clone. The V call is TRBV9, the J call TRBJ2-2, with D unclear. Germline loops: CDR1 SGDLS, CDR2 YYNGEE. The V gene lost 0 bases and the J gene lost 2 bases, with 11 bases spanning the gap. The CDR3 has 16 amino acids. CDR3 sequence (DNA): TGTGCCAGCAGCGTAGCTCCGGGTCTAAACACCGGGGAGCTGTTTTTT. This codes for CASSVAPGLNTGELFF.

This clone occurred once. The V call is TRBV28, the J call TRBJ2-1; D is possibly TRBD1 (6 bases). The CDR3 is 17 residues long. Germline assignment: CDR1 MDHEN and CDR2 SYDVKM. V was pared by 2 bases and J by 2 bases, with 16 bases between. Here the CDR3 reads CASSLPAGGIPYNEQFF. The CDR3, as DNA: TGTGCCAGCAGTTTACCTGCTGGGGGCATTCCCTACAATGAGCAGTTCTTC.

This clone was seen once. The rearrangement joins TRBV10-3 to TRBJ1-2; D is uncertain. V lost 0 bases to trimming and J lost 2 bases, with 10 bases between them. In germline, CDR1 is ENHRY, CDR2 SYGVKD. The CDR3 runs to 15 residues. Here the CDR3 reads CAISESIPSNYGYTF. The CDR3 coding sequence is TGTGCCATCAGTGAGTCAATCCCTTCGAACTATGGCTACACCTTC.

Worth noting for this clone: The junction and the germline gene differ at one end; a read error may be behind it. The rearrangement uses TRBV20-1 and TRBJ2-7; D unclear. Germline CDR1 DFQATT, CDR2 SNEGSKA (reference sequence). The CDR3 runs to 11 residues. CDR3 in DNA: TGCAGTGCGGTTGACTCCCACGAGCAGTACTTC. This encodes CSAVDSHEQYF.